One and the same sample provided the 24 T cell receptor beta chains below, sequenced in a study of shared T cell receptors in the human thymus. Clones were read by immunoSEQ multiplex PCR, and TCRdb kept only the in-frame ones, dropping some. The profile shows 700,000 or so clones, approximately 83% of them singletons. These data also formed part of another study, on human thymus T cells.

Sequencing used thymocytes. These receptors came from a girl less than two years old with a congenital heart defect.

V gene TRBV5-1 combines with J gene TRBJ2-2, with D perhaps matching TRBD1 (5 bases). Germline CDR1 is SGHRS and CDR2 is YFSETQ. The ends were cut back, 2 bases at V and 4 bases at J, with 12 bases in the middle. The CDR3 is made up of 15 amino acids. The DNA of the CDR3 is TGCGCCAGCAGCTTAGACAGCCTAGGCACCGGGGAGCTGTTTTTT. It yields the protein CASSLDSLGTGELFF.

This sequence joins TRBV15 and TRBJ1-1; tentative D call: TRBD1 (5 bases). V gave up 4 bases and J gave up 3 bases, with 15 bases separating them. This CDR3 comprises 15 residues. Germline values: CDR1 LNHNV, CDR2 YYDKDF (reference sequence). The DNA of the CDR3 is TGTGCCACCAGCATAGTCGGGGGGAGGTACACTGAAGCTTTCTTT. Its translation: CATSIVGGRYTEAFF.

The chain joins TRBV7-6 to TRBJ2-5; 9 bases are a match to TRBD2. The CDR3 covers 17 residues. Trimming cost V 9 bases and J 3 bases; bases outside gene matches: 17. CDR1 is SGHVS and CDR2 is FNYEAQ in the germline V gene. CDR3 DNA sequence: TGTGCCAGTGAAGCTTTGATAGCGGGGGCCGGAAAAGAGACCCAGTACTTC. This codes for CASEALIAGAGKETQYF.

V is TRBV4-1 and J is TRBJ2-7; 9 bases match TRBD1. The CDR3 extends over 15 amino acids. Unmatched junction bases numbered 7, after V lost 4 bases and J lost 3 bases. CDR1 is MGHRA, CDR2 YSYEKL, per germline. CDR3: CASSLRDRDFYEQYF. The CDR3 DNA is TGCGCCAGCAGCCTCCGGGACAGGGACTTCTACGAGCAGTACTTC.

This chain connects TRBV25-1 to TRBJ1-2, with 7 bases identical to TRBD1. Germline loops: CDR1 MGHDK, CDR2 SYGVNS. The CDR3 consists of 16 residues. The V and J ends lost 6 bases and 8 bases, in that order; junction bases with no gene match: 18. CDR3 coding DNA: TGTGCCAGCAGCCAGGGGGACCCGACCTGGGTATGGGGCTACACCTTC. Amino acids: CASSQGDPTWVWGYTF.

This clone came up once. J is TRBJ2-3 and V is TRBV27, with D possibly TRBD2 on 5 matching bases. CDR1 and CDR2 (germline): MNHEY, SMNVEV (reference sequence). CDR3 length: 15 residues. Trimming took 5 bases from V and 2 from J, leaving 14 bases between them. CDR3 sequence: CASSPRTSTTDTQYF. Here the CDR3 DNA reads TGTGCCAGCAGTCCCAGAACTAGTACCACAGATACGCAGTATTTT.

Here the CDR3 reads CASRQTTGTGALDYGYTF. The CDR3 DNA reads TGTGCCAGTAGACAAACTACCGGGACAGGGGCGCTGGACTATGGCTACACCTTC. The V and J genes are TRBV19 and TRBJ1-2, with TRBD1 matching over 10 bases. V lost 6 bases to trimming and J lost 3 bases; unmatched junction nucleotides: 16. There are 18 residues in the CDR3. Per germline, CDR1 LNHDA and CDR2 SQIVND (reference sequence).

CDR3 sequence reads: CASSPGTGRVDTEAFF. The CDR3 DNA sequence: TGTGCCAGCAGTCCCGGGACAGGGAGGGTAGACACTGAAGCTTTCTTT. The chain joins TRBV5-5 to TRBJ1-1; 9 nucleotides match TRBD1. V shed 5 bases, J shed 3 bases, and the junction held 11 bases outside the gene matches. Germline V CDR1 and CDR2: SGHKS, YYEKEE (reference sequence). The CDR3 spans 16 residues.

In its sample, this clone was seen a few times. V gene TRBV15 combines with J gene TRBJ1-1; 9 bases are a match to TRBD1. Germline-derived CDR1 and CDR2 are LNHNV and YYDKDF (reference sequence). The V gene end was trimmed by 8 bases and the J gene end by 6 bases; junction bases not matched to a gene: 7. The CDR3 runs to 13 residues. The CDR3, as DNA: TGTGCCACCGTAAACCGGGACAGGGCTGAAGCTTTCTTT. Its translation: CATVNRDRAEAFF. The variable domain in full, with the rest retrieved from reference TRBV15 and TRBJ1-1, is DAMVIQNPRYQVTQFGKPVTLSCSQTLNHNVMYWYQQKSSQAPKLLFHYYDKDFNNEADTPDNFQSRRPNTSFCFLDIRSPGLGDTAMYLCATVNRDRAEAFFGQGTRLTVV.

This clone was found a few times. The chain uses TRBV6-1 and TRBJ1-2; tentatively, D is TRBD1 (6 bases). Trimming pared 5 bases from V and 0 bases from J, leaving 13 bases between. The CDR3 spans 15 residues. Germline V gene sequence: CDR1 MNHNS, CDR2 SASEGT. The CDR3 sequence is CASSHRESPNYGYTF. In DNA form, the CDR3 reads TGTGCCAGCAGTCACAGGGAAAGTCCTAACTATGGCTACACCTTC.

A single count supports this clone. The J gene is TRBJ1-2, the V gene TRBV9; 7 bases agree with TRBD1. The V gene end was trimmed by 3 bases and the J gene end by 2 bases; junction bases not matched to a gene: 13. Germline V gene sequence: CDR1 SGDLS, CDR2 YYNGEE. The CDR3 totals 17 residues. CDR3 sequence (DNA): TGTGCCAGCAGCGGGGGCCTAGGGGGCAGAACCAACTATGGCTACACCTTC. The encoded protein is CASSGGLGGRTNYGYTF. The complete variable domain, with remaining parts taken from reference TRBV9 and TRBJ1-2, reads DSGVTQTPKHLITATGQRVTLRCSPRSGDLSVYWYQQSLDQGLQFLIQYYNGEERAKGNILERFSAQQFPDLHSELNLSSLELGDSALYFCASSGGLGGRTNYGYTFGSGTRLTVV.

This sequence joins TRBV27 and TRBJ2-1; D is possibly TRBD1 (6 bases). CDR1 is MNHEY and CDR2 is SMNVEV in the germline V gene (reference sequence). The germline V and J ends were trimmed by 6 bases and 9 bases, with 36 bases remaining between them. The length of the CDR3 is 20 residues. CDR3 nucleotides: TGTGCCAGCAGCCAACGGCCCGGGACAAGGCGGTCTTGCAATCGCAGTGAGCAGTTCTTC. Protein sequence: CASSQRPGTRRSCNRSEQFF.

Notes on this clone: Other nucleotide sequences in the sample specify the same CDR3. The chain carries TRBV9 and TRBJ1-1, with a weak D call TRBD1 (6 bases). Germline CDR1 SGDLS, CDR2 YYNGEE. V lost 3 bases, J lost 2 bases, and 8 bases lay in between. The CDR3 runs to 13 residues. This chain's CDR3 is CASSGRGNTEAFF. DNA of the CDR3: TGTGCCAGCAGCGGCAGGGGCAACACTGAAGCTTTCTTT.

This clone was seen once. This chain joins TRBV29-1 and TRBJ1-1; possible D gene TRBD1, 5 bases. Trimming took off 8 bases at V and 0 bases at J, with 16 bases between the two ends. Germline loops: CDR1 SQVTM, CDR2 ANQGSEA. The CDR3 consists of 14 residues. The CDR3 sequence is CSSEVSDMNTEAFF. The CDR3 DNA reads TGCAGCTCTGAGGTTTCGGACATGAACACTGAAGCTTTCTTT. The full variable domain, in which reference TRBV29-1 and TRBJ1-1 provide the parts outside the CDR3, is SAVISQKPSRDICQRGTSLTIQCQVDSQVTMMFWYRQQPGQSLTLIATANQGSEATYESGFVIDKFPISRPNLTFSTLTVSNMSPEDSSIYLCSSEVSDMNTEAFFGQGTRLTVV.

The V and J genes are TRBV28 and TRBJ1-1; unclear D gene. The CDR3 spans 13 residues. Trimming left V 8 bases short and J 0 bases short, with 10 bases between. Germline CDR1 is MDHEN and CDR2 is SYDVKM. The CDR3 loop is CASRLWVNTEAFF. The CDR3 bases are TGTGCCAGCCGACTCTGGGTGAACACTGAAGCTTTCTTT.

The chain uses TRBV5-1 and TRBJ2-1, with D possibly TRBD2 on 6 matching bases. The V gene lost 4 bases and the J gene lost 4 bases, with 15 bases spanning the gap. Germline CDR1 is SGHRS and CDR2 is YFSETQ. CDR3 length: 15 residues. The CDR3 region is CASSLDVRGYNEQFF. The CDR3 region has the DNA TGCGCCAGCAGCCTCGACGTCCGGGGGTACAATGAGCAGTTCTTC.

V and J are TRBV14 and TRBJ2-5; 9 nucleotides agree with TRBD1. Per germline, CDR1 SGHDN and CDR2 FVKESK. This CDR3 has 18 amino acids. V shed 4 bases and J 2 bases; nucleotides not matched to a gene: 14. The CDR3, as DNA: TGTGCCAGCAGCCTACCACCGGGACAGGGAGGGAAACAAGAGACCCAGTACTTC. As protein: CASSLPPGQGGKQETQYF.

The chain has TRBV11-2 and TRBJ2-7; tentative D call: TRBD1 (5 bases). Germline CDR1 and CDR2: SGHAT and FQNNGV. The CDR3 is 14 amino acids. The V and J ends lost 5 bases and 0 bases respectively, with 11 bases between them. This chain's CDR3 is CASSHRTPSYEQYF. In nucleotides, the CDR3 is TGTGCCAGCAGCCACCGGACACCCTCCTACGAGCAGTACTTC.

The genes are TRBV25-1 and TRBJ2-5; D not resolved. Germline V gene data show CDR1 as MGHDK and CDR2 as SYGVNS. V gave up 1 base and J gave up 2 bases, with 14 bases separating them. The CDR3 runs 16 residues. The CDR3 DNA reads as TGTGCCAGCAGTGAATTCTCTTGGCTGGAGCAAGAGACCCAGTACTTC. This gives the protein CASSEFSWLEQETQYF.

The chain uses TRBV4-1 and TRBJ1-1, with D possibly matching TRBD1 (5 bases). Trimming removed 0 bases from V and 1 base from J, with 15 bases in between. Germline lookup yields CDR1 MGHRA and CDR2 YSYEKL. The CDR3 is made up of 17 amino acids. The CDR3 sequence: CASSQDGRGEENTEAFF. CDR3 in DNA: TGCGCCAGCAGCCAAGATGGGAGAGGGGAGGAGAACACTGAAGCTTTCTTT.

The V call is TRBV7-9, the J call TRBJ1-1; TRBD1 matches 7 bases. CDR3 length equals 19 residues. The junction had 20 bases not matched to a gene; V was cut back by 3 bases and J by 4 bases. The germline V gene has CDR1 SEHNR and CDR2 FQNEAQ (reference sequence). DNA for the CDR3: TGTGCCAGCAGCTTCCCACCCCCAAGGGACAGACGCTTGGGCACTGAAGCTTTCTTT. Residues: CASSFPPPRDRRLGTEAFF.

The J gene is TRBJ2-3, the V gene TRBV4-1; 8 bases agree with TRBD1. The CDR3 runs 17 residues. Germline-derived CDR1 and CDR2 are MGHRA and YSYEKL. V gave up 0 bases and J gave up 2 bases; unmatched junction bases: 7. The CDR3 region is CASSQDLGQEHTDTQYF. CDR3 bases: TGCGCCAGCAGCCAAGATCTGGGACAGGAGCACACAGATACGCAGTATTTT.

The chain is built from TRBV6-5 and TRBJ1-3; 9 bases map to TRBD1. Trimming cost V 4 bases and J 1 base; bases outside gene matches: 2. The V gene's germline CDR1 is MNHEY and CDR2 SVGAGI. CDR3 length equals 15 residues. The CDR3 bases are TGTGCCAGCAGTTCTGACAGGGGGTCTGGAAACACCATATATTTT. This translates into CASSSDRGSGNTIYF.

This clone occurred once. The V gene is TRBV12-5, the J gene TRBJ1-2; perhaps TRBD1 as D (5 bases). Germline values: CDR1 LGHNT, CDR2 FRNRAP. The CDR3 has 15 residues. V shed 4 bases and J shed 6 bases, with 18 bases lying between them. The CDR3 nucleotides are TGTGCTAGTGGTTGGCGACAGAAGCCGGGGGATGGCTACACCTTC. Amino acid sequence: CASGWRQKPGDGYTF.